A single sample is the source of the 7 T cell receptor beta chains below, sequenced in a study of cytomegalovirus exposure and HLA in healthy donors. PCR involved 60 Vbeta and 13 Jbeta primers. Using immunoSEQ multiplex PCR, the repertoire was profiled, and TCRdb retains in-frame clones only, with some absent. The sample consists of over 65,000 clones, more than 80% of them appearing once. What was sequenced was PBMCs. These receptors were collected from a human donor in good health.

The rearrangement uses TRBV15 and TRBJ2-5; possible D gene TRBD2, 6 bases. CDR3 length: 14 amino acids. The germline gives CDR1 LNHNV, CDR2 YYDKDF (reference sequence). Trimming cost V 4 bases and J 5 bases, with 14 bases left between them. CDR3 sequence reads: CATSTEGRWETQYF. In DNA form, the CDR3 reads TGTGCCACCAGCACGGAGGGCAGGTGGGAGACCCAGTACTTC.

This sequence joins TRBV5-6 and TRBJ2-3; 10 bases are a match to TRBD2. The trim removed 3 bases at V and 5 bases at J, leaving 9 bases unmatched. Germline V CDR1 and CDR2: SGHDT, YYEEEE. The CDR3 extends over 16 amino acids. The CDR3, as DNA: TGTGCCAGCAGCTCCCCGACTAGCGGGTGGGGAGATACGCAGTATTTT. It encodes CASSSPTSGWGDTQYF.

The CDR3 sequence is CASGLGGSGGAFEQFF. CDR3 in DNA: TGTGCTAGTGGTTTGGGGGGAAGCGGGGGGGCGTTTGAGCAGTTCTTC. This sequence joins TRBV12-5 and TRBJ2-1, with 10 nucleotides matching TRBD2. The CDR3 is 16 amino acids. Germline CDR1 reads LGHNT; CDR2 reads FRNRAP. J gave up 9 bases and V 1 base, and 9 bases lay outside the gene matches.

V gene TRBV6-1 combines with J gene TRBJ2-2; 9 nucleotides align to TRBD1. The ends lost 7 bases at V and 1 base at J; junction bases unmatched: 4. This CDR3 is 15 amino acids long. In germline, CDR1 is MNHNS, CDR2 SASEGT. The DNA for the CDR3 is TGTGCCAGCACCAAGACAGGGGGGAACACCGGGGAGCTGTTTTTT. Protein: CASTKTGGNTGELFF.

The V call is TRBV7-2, the J call TRBJ2-7, with a possible D match to TRBD2 (5 bases). CDR1 and CDR2 from the germline V gene are SGHTA and FQGNSA. Trimming took off 1 base at V and 4 bases at J, with 17 bases between the two ends. There are 16 residues in the CDR3. The CDR3 spells CASSLVSSSDFYEQYF. DNA for the CDR3: TGTGCCAGCAGCTTAGTTTCTAGCTCTGATTTTTACGAGCAGTACTTC.

The CDR3 spells CASSGGDREIFGELFF. CDR3 nucleotide sequence: TGTGCCAGCAGCGGTGGGGACAGGGAGATTTTCGGGGAGCTGTTTTTT. The V and J genes are TRBV5-6 and TRBJ2-2; the match to TRBD1 covers 9 bases. The CDR3 is 16 amino acids. The ends lost 4 bases at V and 7 bases at J; junction bases unmatched: 11. Germline V gives CDR1 SGHDT, CDR2 YYEEEE.

The chain joins TRBV5-4 to TRBJ2-3, with D possibly matching TRBD2 (6 bases). Deletions cut 4 bases from V and 3 bases from J, with 15 bases between. The CDR3 is 15 amino acids. Germline CDR1 and CDR2: SGHNT and YYREEE (reference sequence). The CDR3 DNA reads as TGTGCCAGCAGCCCCCCAGGAGCGGGTACAGATACGCAGTATTTT. Translation gives CASSPPGAGTDTQYF.